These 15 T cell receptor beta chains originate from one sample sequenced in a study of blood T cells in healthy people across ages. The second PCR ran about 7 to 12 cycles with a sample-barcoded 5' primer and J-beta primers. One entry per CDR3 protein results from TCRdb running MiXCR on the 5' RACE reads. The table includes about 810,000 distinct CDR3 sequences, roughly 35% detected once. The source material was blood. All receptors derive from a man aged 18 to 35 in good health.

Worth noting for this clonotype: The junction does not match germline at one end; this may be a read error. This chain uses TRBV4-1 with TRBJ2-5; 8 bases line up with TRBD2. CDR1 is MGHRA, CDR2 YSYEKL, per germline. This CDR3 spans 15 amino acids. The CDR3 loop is CASSQGGGIVETQYF. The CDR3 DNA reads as TGCGCCAGCAGCCAAGGCGGGGGGATCGTGGAGACTCAGTACTTC.

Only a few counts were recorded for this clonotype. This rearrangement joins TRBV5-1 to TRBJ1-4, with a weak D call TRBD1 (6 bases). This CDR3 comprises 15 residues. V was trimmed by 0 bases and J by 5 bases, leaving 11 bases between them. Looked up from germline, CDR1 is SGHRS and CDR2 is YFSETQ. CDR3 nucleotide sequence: TGCGCCAGCAGCTTGGCCGCAGGGGAAAATGAAAAACTGTTTTTT. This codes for CASSLAAGENEKLFF.

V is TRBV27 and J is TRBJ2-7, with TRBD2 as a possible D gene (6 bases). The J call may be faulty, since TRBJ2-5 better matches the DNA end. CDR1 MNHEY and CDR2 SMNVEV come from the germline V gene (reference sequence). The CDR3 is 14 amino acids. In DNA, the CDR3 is TGTGCCAGCAGCCCCCTGGGGGAGGCGGAGACCCAGTACTTC. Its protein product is CASSPLGEAETQYF.

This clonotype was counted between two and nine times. CDR3 sequence (DNA): TGTGCCAGCAGTCCTAGGGACATCGAAACTAATGAAAAACTGTTTTTT. It yields the protein CASSPRDIETNEKLFF. V usage is TRBV6-2 or TRBV6-3 and J usage is TRBJ1-4, with D maybe TRBD1 (6 bases). Trimming removed 5 bases at V and 1 base at J, with 14 bases between. Germline CDR1 and CDR2: MNHEY and SVGEGT. CDR3 size: 16 residues.

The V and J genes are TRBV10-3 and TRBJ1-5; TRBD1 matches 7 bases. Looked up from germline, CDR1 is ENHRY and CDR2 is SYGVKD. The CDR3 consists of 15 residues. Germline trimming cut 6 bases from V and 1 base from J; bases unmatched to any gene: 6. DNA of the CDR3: TGTGCCATCAGGGAGGGGGCTCCAAGCAATCAGCCCCAGCATTTT. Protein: CAIREGAPSNQPQHF.

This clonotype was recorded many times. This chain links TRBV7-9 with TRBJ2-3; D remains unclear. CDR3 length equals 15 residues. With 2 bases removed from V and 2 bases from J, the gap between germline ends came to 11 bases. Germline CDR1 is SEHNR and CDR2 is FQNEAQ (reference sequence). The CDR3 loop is CASSLLERDTDTQYF. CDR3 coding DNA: TGTGCCAGCAGCTTATTGGAGAGAGACACAGATACGCAGTATTTT.

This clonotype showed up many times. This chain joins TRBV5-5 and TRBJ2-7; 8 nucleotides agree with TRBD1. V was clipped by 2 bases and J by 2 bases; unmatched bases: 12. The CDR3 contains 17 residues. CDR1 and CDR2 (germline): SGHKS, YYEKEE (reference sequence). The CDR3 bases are TGTGCCAGCAGCTTTGATACAGGGGGTCCCTTAGCCTACGAGCAGTACTTC. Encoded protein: CASSFDTGGPLAYEQYF.

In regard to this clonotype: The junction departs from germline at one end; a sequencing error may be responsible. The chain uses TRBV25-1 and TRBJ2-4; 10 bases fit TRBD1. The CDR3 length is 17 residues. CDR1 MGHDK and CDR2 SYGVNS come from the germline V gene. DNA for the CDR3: TGTGCCAGCAGAGAATATAGTAGGACAGGGGGCAAAAACATTCAGTACTTC. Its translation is CASREYSRTGGKNIQYF. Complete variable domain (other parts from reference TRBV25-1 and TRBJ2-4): EADIYQTPRYLVIGTGKKITLECSQTMGHDKMYWYQQDPGMELHLIHYSYGVNSTEKGDLSSESTVSRIRTEHFPLTLESARPSHTSQYLCASREYSRTGGKNIQYFGAGTRLSVL.

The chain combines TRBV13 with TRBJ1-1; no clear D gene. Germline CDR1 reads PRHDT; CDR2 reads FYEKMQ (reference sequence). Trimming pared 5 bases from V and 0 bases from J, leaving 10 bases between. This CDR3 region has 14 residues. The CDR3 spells CASSGTEMNTEAFF. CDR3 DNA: TGTGCCAGCAGCGGCACAGAAATGAACACTGAAGCTTTCTTT.

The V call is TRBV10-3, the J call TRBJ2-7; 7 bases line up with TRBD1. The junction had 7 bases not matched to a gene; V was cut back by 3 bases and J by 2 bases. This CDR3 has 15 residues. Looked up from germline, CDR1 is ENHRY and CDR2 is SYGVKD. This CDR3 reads CAISEEGARTYEQYF. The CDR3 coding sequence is TGTGCCATCAGTGAAGAGGGGGCTCGGACCTACGAGCAGTACTTC.

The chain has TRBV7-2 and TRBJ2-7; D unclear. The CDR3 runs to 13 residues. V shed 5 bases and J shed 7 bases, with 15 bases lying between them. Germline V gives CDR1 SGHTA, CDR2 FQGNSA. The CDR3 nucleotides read TGTGCCAGCAGCACTGGACGGTACAATGAGCAGTACTTC. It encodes CASSTGRYNEQYF. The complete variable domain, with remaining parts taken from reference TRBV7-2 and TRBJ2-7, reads GAGVSQSPSNKVTEKGKDVELRCDPISGHTALYWYRQSLGQGLEFLIYFQGNSAPDKSGLPSDRFSAERTGGSVSTLTIQRTQQEDSAVYLCASSTGRYNEQYFGPGTRLTVT.

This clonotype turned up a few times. CDR3 region: CSARLAGGRYQETQYF. The CDR3 DNA reads as TGCAGTGCAAGACTAGCGGGGGGCCGGTACCAAGAGACCCAGTACTTC. The chain joins TRBV20-1 to TRBJ2-5; 13 bases are a match to TRBD2. Trimming cost V 6 bases and J 0 bases; bases outside gene matches: 7. The CDR3 consists of 16 residues. CDR1 and CDR2 (germline): DFQATT, SNEGSKA (reference sequence).

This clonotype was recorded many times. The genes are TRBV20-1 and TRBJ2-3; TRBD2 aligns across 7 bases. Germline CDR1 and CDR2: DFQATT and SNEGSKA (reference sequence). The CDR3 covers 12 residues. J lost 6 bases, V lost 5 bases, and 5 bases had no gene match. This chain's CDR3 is CSAVREGDTQYF. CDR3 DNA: TGCAGTGCTGTAAGGGAGGGTGATACGCAGTATTTT.

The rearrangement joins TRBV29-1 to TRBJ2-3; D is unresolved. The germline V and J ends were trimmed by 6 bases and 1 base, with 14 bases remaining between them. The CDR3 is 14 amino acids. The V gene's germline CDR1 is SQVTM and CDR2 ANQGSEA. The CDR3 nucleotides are TGCAGCGTAGATAGCAAGGGTGGCACAGATACGCAGTATTTT. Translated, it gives CSVDSKGGTDTQYF.

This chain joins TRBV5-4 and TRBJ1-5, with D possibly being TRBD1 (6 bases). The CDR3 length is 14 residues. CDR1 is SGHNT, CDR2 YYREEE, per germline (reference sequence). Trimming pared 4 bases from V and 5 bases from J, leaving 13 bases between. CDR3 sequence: CASSTQGVDQPQHF. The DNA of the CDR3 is TGTGCCAGCAGCACACAGGGAGTGGATCAGCCCCAGCATTTT.